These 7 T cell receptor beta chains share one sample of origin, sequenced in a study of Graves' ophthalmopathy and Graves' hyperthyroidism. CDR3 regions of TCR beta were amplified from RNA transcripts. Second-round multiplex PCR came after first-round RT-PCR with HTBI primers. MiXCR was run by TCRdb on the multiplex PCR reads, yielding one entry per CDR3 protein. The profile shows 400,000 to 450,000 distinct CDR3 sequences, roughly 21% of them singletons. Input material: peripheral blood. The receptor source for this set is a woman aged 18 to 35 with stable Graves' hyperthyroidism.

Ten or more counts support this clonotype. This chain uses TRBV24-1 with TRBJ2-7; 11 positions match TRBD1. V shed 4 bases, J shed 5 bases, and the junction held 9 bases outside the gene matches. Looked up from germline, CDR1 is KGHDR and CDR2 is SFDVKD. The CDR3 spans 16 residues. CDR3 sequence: CATSDSPGTGGHEQYF. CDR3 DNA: TGTGCCACCAGTGACTCACCCGGGACAGGGGGACACGAGCAGTACTTC.

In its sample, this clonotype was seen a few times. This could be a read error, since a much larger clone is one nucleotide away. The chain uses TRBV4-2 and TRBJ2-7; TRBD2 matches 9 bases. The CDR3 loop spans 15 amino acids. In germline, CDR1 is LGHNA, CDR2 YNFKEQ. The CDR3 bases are TGTGCCAGCAGGGTTAGCGGGAGTCCCCTCTACGATCAGTACTTC. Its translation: CASRVSGSPLYDQYF.

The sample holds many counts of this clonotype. This CDR3 reads CASRGQANQPQHF. CDR3 sequence (DNA): TGTGCCAGCAGGGGACAGGCAAATCAGCCCCAGCATTTT. The chain carries TRBV6-2 or TRBV6-3 and TRBJ1-5; 8 bases match TRBD1. Germline CDR1 reads MNHEY; CDR2 reads SVGEGT. This CDR3 has 13 amino acids. The trim removed 6 bases at V and 4 bases at J, leaving 2 bases unmatched.

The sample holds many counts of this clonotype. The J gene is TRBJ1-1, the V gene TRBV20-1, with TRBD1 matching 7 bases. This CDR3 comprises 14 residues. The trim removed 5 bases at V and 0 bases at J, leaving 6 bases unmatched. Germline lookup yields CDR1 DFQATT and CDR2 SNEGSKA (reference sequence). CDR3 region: CSAAAGQLNTEAFF. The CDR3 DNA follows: TGCAGTGCTGCCGCGGGACAGTTGAACACTGAAGCTTTCTTT.

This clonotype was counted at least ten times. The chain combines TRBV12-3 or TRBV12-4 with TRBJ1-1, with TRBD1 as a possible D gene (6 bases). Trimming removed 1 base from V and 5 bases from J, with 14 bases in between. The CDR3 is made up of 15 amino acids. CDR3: CASSLDRGAGTEAFF. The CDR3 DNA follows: TGTGCCAGCAGTTTAGATCGGGGGGCGGGGACTGAAGCTTTCTTT.

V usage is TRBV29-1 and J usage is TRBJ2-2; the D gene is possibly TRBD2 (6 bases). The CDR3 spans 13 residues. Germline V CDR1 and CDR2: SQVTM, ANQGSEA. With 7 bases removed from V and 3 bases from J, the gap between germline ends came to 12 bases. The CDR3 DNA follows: TGCAGCGCCATTAGCGGCGACACCGGGGAGCTGTTTTTT. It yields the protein CSAISGDTGELFF.

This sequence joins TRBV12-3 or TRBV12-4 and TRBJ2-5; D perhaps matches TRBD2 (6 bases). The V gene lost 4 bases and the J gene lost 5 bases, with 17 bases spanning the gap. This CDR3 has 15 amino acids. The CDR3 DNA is TGTGCCAGCAGTTACGGGACGGGGGTTGCGGAGACCCAGTACTTC. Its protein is CASSYGTGVAETQYF.